This TCR beta chain was profiled in a study of early T cells in non-severe SARS-CoV-2 infection. Study-wide background: Unsorted whole-blood RNA was sequenced in bulk, leaving chains unpaired. Study-wide points: Matching against VDJdb likely underestimated virus-specific expansions, favoring anti-spike CD8.

This clonotype has ten or more counts. Its antigen is still unknown. In the library, individual cDNA molecules carried attached unique molecular identifiers. TCRdb re-called the 5' RACE reads with MiXCR, one entry per CDR3 protein. The sample contains some 57,000 distinct CDR3 sequences, over 9.5% of which appear only once. The sequenced sample was whole blood. The clonotype comes from an adult who was a healthcare worker with PCR-confirmed SARS-CoV-2 infection or an uninfected control (not recorded which).

In DNA, the CDR3 is TGTGCCAGCAGCGTAGTGAGACTAGCGGGAGTTCGGGATGAGCAGTTCTTC. Protein sequence: CASSVVRLAGVRDEQFF. This chain uses TRBV9 with TRBJ2-1; 12 bases fit TRBD2. Germline lookup yields CDR1 SGDLS and CDR2 YYNGEE. Trimming removed 0 bases from V and 8 bases from J; junction bases left unmatched: 9. This CDR3 spans 17 amino acids. The full variable domain, rest sourced from reference TRBV9 and TRBJ2-1, is DSGVTQTPKHLITATGQRVTLRCSPRSGDLSVYWYQQSLDQGLQFLIQYYNGEERAKGNILERFSAQQFPDLHSELNLSSLELGDSALYFCASSVVRLAGVRDEQFFGPGTRLTVL.